Listed below are T cell receptor beta chains from one sample, sequenced in a study of blood T cell repertoires in COVID-19. The table came from immunoSEQ multiplex PCR; TCRdb's copy has only in-frame clones and leaves some out. The table has over 200,000 clones, more than 85% seen once. Sequenced material: peripheral blood. All receptors derive from a young adult with COVID-19, enrolled during active disease. The CDR3 runs from the conserved cysteine through the conserved F or W. A D gene is named only where the DNA matches it firmly.

j_gene: TRBJ2-3; d_gene: TRBD1; v_gene: TRBV2; CDR3nt: TGTGCCAGCAAGGATAGGACAGGATCCACAGATACGCAGTATTTT; CDR3aa: CASKDRTGSTDTQYF
j_gene: TRBJ1-1; d_gene: .; v_gene: TRBV9; CDR3nt: TGTGCCAGCAGCGGACGAGCGGGGGCGAATACTGAAGCTTTCTTT; CDR3aa: CASSGRAGANTEAFF
j_gene: TRBJ2-3; d_gene: TRBD2; v_gene: TRBV7-2; CDR3nt: TGTGCCAGCAGCTTAGGGGTTAGCGGGAGTCCTAGCACAGATACGCAGTATTTT; CDR3aa: CASSLGVSGSPSTDTQYF
j_gene: TRBJ1-1; d_gene: .; v_gene: TRBV6-5; CDR3nt: TGTGCCAGCAGTTACTTAGGACAAGGTCTATCTGAAGCTTTCTTT; CDR3aa: CASSYLGQGLSEAFF
j_gene: TRBJ2-1; d_gene: TRBD2; v_gene: TRBV6-2/TRBV6-3; CDR3nt: TGTGCCAGCAGTTCTCCCCCTGGACTAGCTCGCCATGAGCAGTTCTTC; CDR3aa: CASSSPPGLARHEQFF
j_gene: TRBJ1-2; d_gene: .; v_gene: TRBV2; CDR3nt: TGTGCCAGCAGTGAACAGGGGAACTATGGCTACACCTTC; CDR3aa: CASSEQGNYGYTF
j_gene: TRBJ1-3; d_gene: .; v_gene: TRBV6-6; CDR3nt: TGTGCCAGCAGTTTCCAGATCGGAAACACCATATATTTT; CDR3aa: CASSFQIGNTIYF
j_gene: TRBJ2-7; d_gene: .; v_gene: TRBV7-8; CDR3nt: TGTGCCAGCAGCCTTACGCGAAGCTACGAGCAGTACTTC; CDR3aa: CASSLTRSYEQYF
j_gene: TRBJ2-1; d_gene: .; v_gene: TRBV12-5; CDR3nt: TGTGCTAGTGGTTTGGGTTTAGCGCGAAACAATGAGCAGTTCTTC; CDR3aa: CASGLGLARNNEQFF
j_gene: TRBJ1-5; d_gene: .; v_gene: TRBV6-6; CDR3nt: TGTGCCAGCAGTCCCTTCAGGGTACTAAGGAGCAATCAGCCCCAGCATTTT; CDR3aa: CASSPFRVLRSNQPQHF
j_gene: TRBJ2-2; d_gene: TRBD2; v_gene: TRBV4-1; CDR3nt: TGCGCCAGCAGCCGGGTCTCGGGGGGGCAGAACACCGGGGAGCTGTTTTTT; CDR3aa: CASSRVSGGQNTGELFF
j_gene: TRBJ1-2; d_gene: .; v_gene: TRBV7-9; CDR3nt: TGTGCCAGCAGCCCAGAACAGGGTCGGGGCTATGGCTACACCTTC; CDR3aa: CASSPEQGRGYGYTF
j_gene: TRBJ1-6; d_gene: .; v_gene: TRBV5-1; CDR3nt: TGCGCCAGCAGCTTGTTGTCAAACGGTTCACCCCTCCACTTT; CDR3aa: CASSLLSNGSPLHF
j_gene: TRBJ2-4; d_gene: TRBD2; v_gene: TRBV5-4; CDR3nt: TGTGCCAGCAGCAACAGCGGGAGCGCCAAAAACATTCAGTACTTC; CDR3aa: CASSNSGSAKNIQYF
j_gene: TRBJ1-2; d_gene: TRBD1; v_gene: TRBV2; CDR3nt: TGTGCCAGCAGACCCCGGGACAGGGTTGACAGCGGCTACACCTTC; CDR3aa: CASRPRDRVDSGYTF
j_gene: TRBJ2-2; d_gene: .; v_gene: TRBV7-6; CDR3nt: TGTGCCAGCGGGGCCGGGGGACGGGTTGGGACCGGGGAGCTGTTTTTT; CDR3aa: CASGAGGRVGTGELFF
j_gene: TRBJ2-3; d_gene: TRBD2; v_gene: TRBV27; CDR3nt: TGTGCCAGCAGTTTATCGATTCTGGGACTAGCGGGAGGGGATACGCAGTATTTT; CDR3aa: CASSLSILGLAGGDTQYF
j_gene: TRBJ2-5; d_gene: .; v_gene: TRBV5-6; CDR3nt: TGTGCCAGCAGCCCGGGGATGGGCATCCAAGAGACCCAGTACTTC; CDR3aa: CASSPGMGIQETQYF
j_gene: TRBJ2-2; d_gene: TRBD2; v_gene: TRBV5-1; CDR3nt: TGCGCCAGCAGCTCCCTAGCGGGGAGAGGCGCCGGGGAGCTGTTTTTT; CDR3aa: CASSSLAGRGAGELFF
j_gene: TRBJ1-4; d_gene: .; v_gene: TRBV20-1; CDR3nt: TGCAGTGCACACAAGGAAAAACTGTTTTTT; CDR3aa: CSAHKEKLFF
j_gene: TRBJ2-3; d_gene: .; v_gene: TRBV24-1; CDR3nt: TGTGCCACCAGTGCCACTTCAGATACGCAGTATTTT; CDR3aa: CATSATSDTQYF
j_gene: TRBJ1-1; d_gene: TRBD1; v_gene: TRBV28; CDR3nt: TGTGCCAGCAGTTTGGAGGACAGGGGGCAAACTGAAGCTTTCTTT; CDR3aa: CASSLEDRGQTEAFF